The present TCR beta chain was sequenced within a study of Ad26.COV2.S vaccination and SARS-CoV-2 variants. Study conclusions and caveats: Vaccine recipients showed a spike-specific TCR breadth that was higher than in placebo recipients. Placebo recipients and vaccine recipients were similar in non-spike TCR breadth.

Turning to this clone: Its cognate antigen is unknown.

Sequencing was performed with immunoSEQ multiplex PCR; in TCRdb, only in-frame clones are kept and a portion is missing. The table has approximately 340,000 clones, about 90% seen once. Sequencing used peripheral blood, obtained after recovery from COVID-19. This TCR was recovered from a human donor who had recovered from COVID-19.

CDR3 sequence: CASSYLPAGGPGGELFF. In DNA, the CDR3 is TGTGCCAGCAGTTACCTCCCCGCGGGGGGGCCGGGCGGGGAGCTGTTTTTT. This chain uses TRBV2 with TRBJ2-2, with 9 bases that match TRBD2. Germline V gene lookup returns CDR1 SNHLY and CDR2 FYNNEI. Unmatched junction bases numbered 14, after V lost 5 bases and J lost 7 bases. This CDR3 has 17 amino acids.